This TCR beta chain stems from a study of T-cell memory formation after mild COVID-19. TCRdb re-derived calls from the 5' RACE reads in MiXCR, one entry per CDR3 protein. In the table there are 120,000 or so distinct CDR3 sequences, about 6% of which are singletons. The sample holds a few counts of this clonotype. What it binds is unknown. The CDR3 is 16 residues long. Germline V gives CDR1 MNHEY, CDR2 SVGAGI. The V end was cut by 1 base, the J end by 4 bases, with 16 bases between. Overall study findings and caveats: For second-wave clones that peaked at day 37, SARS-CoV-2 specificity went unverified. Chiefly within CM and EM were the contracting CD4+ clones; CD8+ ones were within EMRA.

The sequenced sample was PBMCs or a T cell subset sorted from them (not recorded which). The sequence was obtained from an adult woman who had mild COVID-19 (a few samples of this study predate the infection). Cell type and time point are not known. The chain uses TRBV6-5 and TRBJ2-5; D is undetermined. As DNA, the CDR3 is TGTGCCAGCAGTTACTGGGCAGCGAGTACTCCAGAGACCCAGTACTTC. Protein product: CASSYWAASTPETQYF.